What follows are 30 T cell receptor beta chains derived from one specimen sequenced in a study of cytomegalovirus exposure and HLA in healthy donors. 60 Vbeta and 13 Jbeta primers were used in PCR. Clones were sequenced by immunoSEQ multiplex PCR, and TCRdb holds only the in-frame ones, with some missing. The table shows some 180,000 clones, with around four fifths occurring only once. Sequenced input: PBMCs. The origin of the receptors is a man between 35 and 55 years old in good health and CMV-seropositive.

This chain links TRBV28 with TRBJ2-1; TRBD1 matches at 12 bases. V lost 4 bases and J lost 6; bases outside the gene matches: 7. The CDR3 covers 16 residues. Germline values: CDR1 MDHEN, CDR2 SYDVKM. CDR3 sequence: CASSYTGTGGFNEQFF. CDR3 in DNA: TGTGCCAGCAGTTACACCGGGACAGGGGGCTTCAATGAGCAGTTCTTC.

The chain links TRBV10-3 to TRBJ2-1, with 7 bases identical to TRBD1. V lost 7 bases and J lost 9; bases outside the gene matches: 24. Germline CDR1 ENHRY, CDR2 SYGVKD. The CDR3 has 18 residues. The CDR3, as DNA: TGTGCCATCACTGGGACAATACAGGGGTCGCACGCGGATGGTGAGCAGTTCTTC. This translates into CAITGTIQGSHADGEQFF.

V usage is TRBV18 and J usage is TRBJ1-1; 7 bases match TRBD1. This CDR3 has 14 amino acids. After removal of 3 bases from V and 10 bases from J, the junction contained 11 bases not matched to a gene. Germline V gene data show CDR1 as KGHSH and CDR2 as LQKENI. CDR3 sequence (DNA): TGTGCCAGCTCACCCATTGGACAGGCGGTTGGAGCTTTCTTT. Encoded protein: CASSPIGQAVGAFF.

This clone was recorded only once. The rearrangement uses TRBV28 and TRBJ2-7; possible D gene TRBD1, 5 bases. The CDR3 totals 15 residues. Germline V CDR1 and CDR2: MDHEN, SYDVKM. V shed 0 bases and J shed 3 bases, with 12 bases lying between them. The CDR3 sequence is CASSLWGPQGYEQYF. The DNA for the CDR3 is TGTGCCAGCAGTTTATGGGGCCCGCAGGGCTACGAGCAGTACTTC.

In its sample, this clone was seen a few times. The rearrangement uses TRBV5-4 and TRBJ2-7; maybe TRBD1 (6 bases). Between the trimmed V and J ends, which lost 4 bases and 6 bases, there was a span of 14 bases. Germline loops: CDR1 SGHNT, CDR2 YYREEE (reference sequence). This CDR3 comprises 13 residues. The CDR3 coding sequence is TGTGCCAGCAGCCGGGACACGGACCGCGAGCAGTACTTC. Encoded protein: CASSRDTDREQYF.

This rearrangement joins TRBV6-5 to TRBJ2-1; 13 bases map to TRBD2. This CDR3 comprises 15 residues. Germline CDR1 is MNHEY and CDR2 is SVGAGI. The V segment lost 4 bases and the J segment 9 bases; nucleotides outside the gene matches: 6. The DNA for the CDR3 is TGTGCCAGCAGTTCCACTAGCGGGAGGGCCTTTGAGCAGTTCTTC. Translated, it gives CASSSTSGRAFEQFF.

The chain carries TRBV18 and TRBJ2-1; 8 nucleotides match TRBD2. Looked up from germline, CDR1 is KGHSH and CDR2 is LQKENI. After removal of 5 bases from V and 2 bases from J, the junction contained 5 bases not matched to a gene. This CDR3 has 15 residues. The CDR3 sequence: CASSDTSGTYNEQFF. As DNA, the CDR3 is TGTGCCAGCTCAGACACTAGCGGTACCTACAATGAGCAGTTCTTC.

The gene calls are TRBV19 and TRBJ1-1; the D gene is possibly TRBD1 (6 bases). The germline V and J ends were trimmed by 1 base and 0 bases, with 24 bases remaining between them. This CDR3 region has 20 residues. Germline CDR1 is LNHDA and CDR2 is SQIVND (reference sequence). The DNA of the CDR3 is TGTGCCAGTAGTATAGGGACAGCCCCTAGGGTAATAGATGTGAACACTGAAGCTTTCTTT. As protein: CASSIGTAPRVIDVNTEAFF.

The CDR3 is CSVAASGNNEQFF. The DNA for the CDR3 is TGCAGCGTTGCGGCTAGCGGTAACAATGAGCAGTTCTTC. The J gene is TRBJ2-1, the V gene TRBV29-1; 7 bases match TRBD2. This CDR3 contains 13 residues. After removal of 4 bases from V and 5 bases from J, the junction contained 5 bases not matched to a gene. Per germline, CDR1 SQVTM and CDR2 ANQGSEA.

V and J are TRBV13 and TRBJ2-7; possibly TRBD2 for D (6 bases). CDR1 PRHDT and CDR2 FYEKMQ come from the germline V gene (reference sequence). The CDR3 has 14 residues. Trimming pared 5 bases from V and 5 bases from J, leaving 16 bases between. The CDR3, as DNA: TGTGCCAGCAGCGGCCCGGGAGCCCGGAACGAGCAGTACTTC. It encodes CASSGPGARNEQYF.

This sequence joins TRBV7-6 and TRBJ2-7, with 7 bases lining up with TRBD2. Germline assignment: CDR1 SGHVS and CDR2 FNYEAQ. The junction had 7 bases not matched to a gene; V was cut back by 5 bases and J by 3 bases. This CDR3 region has 14 residues. The CDR3 region has the DNA TGTGCCAGCAGCCTGGGGGGGGACGGCTACGAGCAGTACTTC. Translated: CASSLGGDGYEQYF.

V gene TRBV6-5 combines with J gene TRBJ2-3; TRBD1 agrees at 11 bases. This CDR3 is built from 14 residues. V shed 7 bases and J 5 bases; nucleotides not matched to a gene: 5. The germline gives CDR1 MNHEY, CDR2 SVGAGI. The CDR3 protein is CASNGQGAVDTQYF. CDR3 nucleotides: TGTGCCAGCAACGGACAGGGGGCCGTAGATACGCAGTATTTT.

The rearrangement uses TRBV5-1 and TRBJ2-1; TRBD2 is a possible D gene (6 bases). This CDR3 has 16 residues. The germline V gene has CDR1 SGHRS and CDR2 YFSETQ. The V gene lost 3 bases and the J gene lost 0 bases, with 13 bases spanning the gap. In DNA, the CDR3 is TGCGCCAGCAGCTGGGGACTCACAAGCTCCTACAATGAGCAGTTCTTC. Encoded protein: CASSWGLTSSYNEQFF.

This chain uses TRBV28 with TRBJ2-2, with unresolved D. Germline CDR1 and CDR2: MDHEN and SYDVKM. V lost 5 bases to trimming and J lost 3 bases, with 7 bases between them. This CDR3 has 13 residues. CDR3: CASSRSDTGELFF. DNA of the CDR3: TGTGCCAGCAGTCGCTCGGACACCGGGGAGCTGTTTTTT.

The V and J genes are TRBV7-9 and TRBJ2-7; 12 nucleotides align to TRBD2. The CDR3 spans 15 residues. Germline values: CDR1 SEHNR, CDR2 FQNEAQ (reference sequence). The V gene end was trimmed by 4 bases and the J gene end by 2 bases; junction bases not matched to a gene: 3. DNA of the CDR3: TGTGCCAGCAGCTCCCTAGCGGGAGGGACCTACGAGCAGTACTTC. Residues: CASSSLAGGTYEQYF.

The chain couples TRBV6-5 to TRBJ1-1; perhaps TRBD1 as D (5 bases). The CDR3 is 15 amino acids. Germline values: CDR1 MNHEY, CDR2 SVGAGI. Trimming shortened V by 6 bases and J by 1 base, and 15 bases separated the two germline ends. Here the CDR3 DNA reads TGTGCCAGCAGCCGCCCCCTGACAGCGAACACTGAAGCTTTCTTT. Translation gives CASSRPLTANTEAFF.

This clone was counted once. The chain uses TRBV27 and TRBJ2-7, with 7 bases matching TRBD1. This CDR3 spans 14 amino acids. After removal of 5 bases from V and 4 bases from J, the junction contained 8 bases not matched to a gene. Germline-derived CDR1 and CDR2 are MNHEY and SMNVEV (reference sequence). CDR3 DNA sequence: TGTGCCAGCAGTAAGGACAGGCAACCTTACGAGCAGTACTTC. It encodes CASSKDRQPYEQYF.

J is TRBJ1-1 and V is TRBV29-1; the D gene is possibly TRBD1 (5 bases). The CDR3 totals 12 residues. V was pared by 6 bases and J by 4 bases, with 12 bases between. Germline V gene lookup returns CDR1 SQVTM and CDR2 ANQGSEA. CDR3 coding DNA: TGCAGCGTCGGGGGGGGTCGCACTGAAGCTTTCTTT. This encodes CSVGGGRTEAFF.

This CDR3 is CASLLTGGPYNEQFF. The CDR3 region has the DNA TGTGCCAGCCTACTCACGGGAGGGCCCTACAATGAGCAGTTCTTC. The chain joins TRBV6-5 to TRBJ2-1; 8 bases fit TRBD2. This CDR3 contains 15 residues. CDR1 is MNHEY, CDR2 SVGAGI, per germline. Trimming cost V 8 bases and J 2 bases; bases outside gene matches: 8.

This clone was detected once. This chain links TRBV27 with TRBJ1-5; D is uncertain. This CDR3 is built from 15 residues. Trimming shortened V by 8 bases and J by 0 bases, and 14 bases separated the two germline ends. Per the germline V gene, CDR1 is MNHEY and CDR2 is SMNVEV (reference sequence). The CDR3 bases are TGTGCCAGCTCCTTGGGCCTTTATAGCAATCAGCCCCAGCATTTT. Its translation is CASSLGLYSNQPQHF.

V and J are TRBV14 and TRBJ2-5; D is perhaps TRBD1 (6 bases). Near its end, the DNA agrees better with TRBJ2-7, so the J call may be wrong. CDR3 length: 14 amino acids. The V gene's germline CDR1 is SGHDN and CDR2 FVKESK. The CDR3 spells CASSQEGGRYEQYF. The CDR3 DNA reads TGTGCCAGCAGCCAAGAAGGGGGACGGTACGAGCAGTACTTC.

This chain links TRBV7-9 with TRBJ1-3, with 8 bases fitting TRBD1. CDR1 is SEHNR, CDR2 FQNEAQ, per germline (reference sequence). The J segment lost 2 bases and the V segment lost 5 bases, leaving 11 bases of the junction unmatched. This CDR3 comprises 17 residues. This CDR3 reads CASSGRQGTFAGNTIYF. CDR3 coding DNA: TGTGCCAGCAGCGGGAGACAGGGGACGTTTGCTGGAAACACCATATATTTT.

This chain links TRBV5-1 with TRBJ1-2; D gene unclear. Germline V gene sequence: CDR1 SGHRS, CDR2 YFSETQ. The CDR3 consists of 14 residues. With 0 bases removed from V and 0 bases from J, the gap between germline ends came to 6 bases. CDR3 nucleotide sequence: TGCGCCAGCAGCTTGGCCGGTCCTAACTATGGCTACACCTTC. It translates to CASSLAGPNYGYTF.

The CDR3 spells CASSRRDRAYLTEAFF. CDR3 coding DNA: TGTGCCAGTAGTCGCCGGGACAGGGCCTACTTAACTGAAGCTTTCTTT. The chain carries TRBV19 and TRBJ1-1; the match to TRBD1 covers 9 bases. The CDR3 covers 16 residues. Germline lookup yields CDR1 LNHDA and CDR2 SQIVND (reference sequence). The V segment lost 5 bases and the J segment 5 bases; nucleotides outside the gene matches: 12.

V and J are TRBV7-2 and TRBJ2-1; D not resolved. The V gene's germline CDR1 is SGHTA and CDR2 FQGNSA. Trimming removed 5 bases from V and 6 bases from J, with 11 bases in between. There are 13 residues in the CDR3. The CDR3 here is CASSQSSFNEQFF. CDR3 DNA: TGTGCCAGCAGCCAGAGTAGCTTCAATGAGCAGTTCTTC.

The CDR3 is CASSPGGGYYGYTF. The CDR3 nucleotides read TGTGCCAGTAGCCCAGGGGGCGGGTACTATGGCTACACCTTC. The chain is built from TRBV19 and TRBJ1-2, with 8 positions matching TRBD1. Trimming at V came to 6 bases and at J to 3 bases, leaving 6 bases not matched to a gene. Germline CDR1 and CDR2: LNHDA and SQIVND (reference sequence). CDR3 length: 14 amino acids.

The chain uses TRBV7-9 and TRBJ1-4; D is possibly TRBD1 (5 bases). The germline gives CDR1 SEHNR, CDR2 FQNEAQ (reference sequence). The CDR3 loop spans 13 amino acids. The V end was cut by 2 bases, the J end by 8 bases, with 9 bases between. The CDR3 protein is CASSLSQGEKLFF. The CDR3 bases are TGTGCCAGCAGCTTAAGCCAGGGAGAAAAACTGTTTTTT.

The rearrangement joins TRBV5-6 to TRBJ2-2; weak D call: TRBD1 (6 bases). CDR1 SGHDT and CDR2 YYEEEE come from the germline V gene. Trimming stripped 0 bases from V and 4 bases from J, with 7 bases between. The CDR3 extends over 14 amino acids. CDR3 nucleotides: TGTGCCAGCAGCTTGGGGGGGCTCACCGGGGAGCTGTTTTTT. Translated: CASSLGGLTGELFF.

This rearrangement joins TRBV7-8 to TRBJ1-1, with unresolved D. The germline CDR1 and CDR2 sequences are SGHVS and FQNEAQ. This CDR3 spans 14 amino acids. V lost 1 base, J lost 4 bases, and 10 bases lay in between. The CDR3 nucleotides read TGTGCCAGCAGCTTAGGCGCCGGACTCACTGAAGCTTTCTTT. Protein sequence: CASSLGAGLTEAFF.

V gene TRBV27 combines with J gene TRBJ2-7; D not resolved. Between the trimmed V and J ends, which lost 5 bases and 2 bases, there was a span of 4 bases. CDR3 length: 11 residues. Germline loops: CDR1 MNHEY, CDR2 SMNVEV (reference sequence). The CDR3 coding sequence is TGTGCCAGCAGTCCCGCCTACGAGCAGTACTTC. Its protein product is CASSPAYEQYF.